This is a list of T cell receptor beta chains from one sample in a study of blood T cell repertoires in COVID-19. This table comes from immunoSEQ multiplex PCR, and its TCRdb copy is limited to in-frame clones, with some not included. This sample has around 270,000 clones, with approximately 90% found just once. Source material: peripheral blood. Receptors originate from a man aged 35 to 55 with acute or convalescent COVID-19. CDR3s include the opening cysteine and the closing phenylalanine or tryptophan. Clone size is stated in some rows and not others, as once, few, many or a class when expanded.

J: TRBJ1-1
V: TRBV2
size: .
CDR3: CASSVTRTVAEAFF

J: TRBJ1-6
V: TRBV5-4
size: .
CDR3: CASSLRDTNSPLHF

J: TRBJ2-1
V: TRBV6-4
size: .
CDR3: CASSADRDPYNEQFF

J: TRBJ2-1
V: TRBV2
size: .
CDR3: CASSAILRGASIEQFF

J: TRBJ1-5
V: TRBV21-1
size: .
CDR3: CASSKAIPRKWICQPQHF

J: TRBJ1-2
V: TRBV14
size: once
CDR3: CASSQEYRAVNYGYTF

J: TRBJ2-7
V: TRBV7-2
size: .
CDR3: CASSLGRSYEQYF

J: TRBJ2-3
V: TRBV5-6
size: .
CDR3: CASSLAHLEDTQYF

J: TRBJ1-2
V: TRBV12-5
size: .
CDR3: CASGALGGYTF

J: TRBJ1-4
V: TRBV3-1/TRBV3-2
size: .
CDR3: CASSQGQQRANEKLFF

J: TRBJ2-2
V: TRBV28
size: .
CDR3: CASSLGGSNTGELFF

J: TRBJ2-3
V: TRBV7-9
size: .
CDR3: CASMGLAGGTDTQYF

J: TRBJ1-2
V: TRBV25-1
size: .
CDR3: CASSESPTPSYGYTF

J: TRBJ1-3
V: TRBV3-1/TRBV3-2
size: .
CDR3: CASSPDRGGWGNTIYF

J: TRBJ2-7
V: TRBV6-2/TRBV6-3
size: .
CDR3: CASSRASYEQYF

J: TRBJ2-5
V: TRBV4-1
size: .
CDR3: CASSQWDFQETQYF

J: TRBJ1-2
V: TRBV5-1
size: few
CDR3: CASSYLLGGSYGYTF

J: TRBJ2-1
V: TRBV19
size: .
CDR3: CASSIDRQGAVNEQFF

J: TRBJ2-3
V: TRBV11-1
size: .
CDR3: CASSLAVTSDTQYF

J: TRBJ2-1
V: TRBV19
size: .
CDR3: CASQVYGENEQFF

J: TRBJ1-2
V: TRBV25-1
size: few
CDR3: CASSEAWGLDGYTF

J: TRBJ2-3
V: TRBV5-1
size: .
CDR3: CASSSDRAIDF

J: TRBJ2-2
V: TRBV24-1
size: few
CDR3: CATSEGHNTGELFF

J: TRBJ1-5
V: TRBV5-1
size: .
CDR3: CASSLEGVSNQPQHF

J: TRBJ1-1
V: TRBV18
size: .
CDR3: CASSAGGHTEAFF

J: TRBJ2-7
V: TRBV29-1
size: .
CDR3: CSARTGGSHEQYF

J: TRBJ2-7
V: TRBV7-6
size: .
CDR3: CASSPGTGTYEQYF

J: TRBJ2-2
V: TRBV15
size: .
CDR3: CATSADRGNTGELFF

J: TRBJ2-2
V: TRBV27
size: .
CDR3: CASSSRRDSLTGELFF

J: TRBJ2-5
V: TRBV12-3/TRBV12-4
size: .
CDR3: CAVGRGETQYF

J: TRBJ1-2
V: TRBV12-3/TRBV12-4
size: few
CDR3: CASSLAGDGYTF

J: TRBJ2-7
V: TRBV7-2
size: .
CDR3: CASSSGPASGSLEQYF

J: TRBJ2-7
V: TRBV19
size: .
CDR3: CASRSLDRVIYEQYF

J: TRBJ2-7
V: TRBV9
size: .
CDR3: CASNGGRDKAYEQYF

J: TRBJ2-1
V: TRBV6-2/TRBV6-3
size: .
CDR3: CASSYRTTGTEQFF

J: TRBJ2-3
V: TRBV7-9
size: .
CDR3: CASTPTGVAGEDTQYF

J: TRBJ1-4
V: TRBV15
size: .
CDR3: CATSRAGEADEKLFF

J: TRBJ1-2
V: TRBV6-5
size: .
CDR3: CASSSRHSGLNYGYTF

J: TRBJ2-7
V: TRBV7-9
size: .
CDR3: CASSSLDRDEQYF

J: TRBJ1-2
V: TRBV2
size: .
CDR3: CAGRTGNYGYTF

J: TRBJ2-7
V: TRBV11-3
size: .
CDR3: CASSPTSGGGGEQYF

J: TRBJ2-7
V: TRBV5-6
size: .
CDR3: CASSSGHLSYEQYF

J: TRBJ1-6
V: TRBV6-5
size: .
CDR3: CASAGTGDSPLHF

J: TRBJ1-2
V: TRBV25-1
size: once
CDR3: CASGRGGLGGYTF

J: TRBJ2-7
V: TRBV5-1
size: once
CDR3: CASSYPGGEGRHEQYF

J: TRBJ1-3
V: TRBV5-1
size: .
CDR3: CASSLETGWRRDTIYF

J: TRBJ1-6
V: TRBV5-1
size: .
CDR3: CASSLVSGVGSPLHF

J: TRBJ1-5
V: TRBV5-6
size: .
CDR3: CASSSTTGGDQPQHF

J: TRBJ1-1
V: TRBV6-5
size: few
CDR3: CASSYSRRGNTEAFF

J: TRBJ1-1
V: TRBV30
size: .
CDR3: CAWSDGGVYTEAFF

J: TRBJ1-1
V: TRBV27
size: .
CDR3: CASSLSRGTGNTEAFF

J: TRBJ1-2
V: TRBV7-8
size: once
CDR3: CASTSNTKGGYGYTF